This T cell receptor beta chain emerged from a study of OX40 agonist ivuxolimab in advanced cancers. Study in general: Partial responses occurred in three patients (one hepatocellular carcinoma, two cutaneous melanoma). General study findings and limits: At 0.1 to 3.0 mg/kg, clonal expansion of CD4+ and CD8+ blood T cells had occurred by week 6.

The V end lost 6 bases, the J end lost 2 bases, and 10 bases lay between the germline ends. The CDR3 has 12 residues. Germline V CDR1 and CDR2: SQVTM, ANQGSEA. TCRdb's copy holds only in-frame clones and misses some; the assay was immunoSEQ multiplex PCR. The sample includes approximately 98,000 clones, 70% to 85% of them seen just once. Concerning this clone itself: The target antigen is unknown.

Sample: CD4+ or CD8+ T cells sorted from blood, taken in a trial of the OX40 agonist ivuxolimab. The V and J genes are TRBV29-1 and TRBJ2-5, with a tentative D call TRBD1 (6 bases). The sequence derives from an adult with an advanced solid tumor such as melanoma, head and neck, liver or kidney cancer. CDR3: CSVRRGQETQYF. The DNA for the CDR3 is TGCAGCGTCCGCAGGGGTCAAGAGACCCAGTACTTC.